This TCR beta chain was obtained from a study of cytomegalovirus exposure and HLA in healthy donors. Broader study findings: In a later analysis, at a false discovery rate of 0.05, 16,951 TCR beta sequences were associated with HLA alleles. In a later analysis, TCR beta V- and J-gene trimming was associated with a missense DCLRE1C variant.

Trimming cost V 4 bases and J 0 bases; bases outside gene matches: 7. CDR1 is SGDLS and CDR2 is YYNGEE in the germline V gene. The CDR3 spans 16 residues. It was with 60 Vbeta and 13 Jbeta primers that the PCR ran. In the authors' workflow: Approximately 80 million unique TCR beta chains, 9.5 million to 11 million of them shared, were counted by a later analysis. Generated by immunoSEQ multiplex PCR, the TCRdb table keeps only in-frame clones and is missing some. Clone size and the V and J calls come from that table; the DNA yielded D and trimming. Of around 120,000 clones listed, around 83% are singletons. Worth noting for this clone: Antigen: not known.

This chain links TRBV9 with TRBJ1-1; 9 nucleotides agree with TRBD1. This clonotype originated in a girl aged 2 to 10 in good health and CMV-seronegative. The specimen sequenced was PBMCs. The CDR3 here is CASSSTGGGMNTEAFF. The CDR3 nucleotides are TGTGCCAGCAGCTCTACAGGGGGCGGGATGAACACTGAAGCTTTCTTT.